These 30 T cell receptor beta chains share one sample of origin, sequenced in a study of PD-1 blockade in classical Hodgkin lymphoma. No patient escaped relapse after autologous stem cell transplantation, and brentuximab vedotin exposure varied. The assay was immunoSEQ multiplex PCR, and TCRdb's table has in-frame clones only and misses some. The sample includes 11,000 to 15,000 clones, about four fifths seen only once; the top ten take around 20%. The material sequenced was peripheral blood mononuclear cells (PBMCs), taken at baseline. Every receptor here comes from a human donor with classical Hodgkin lymphoma.

In its sample, this clone was seen a few times. The chain joins TRBV18 to TRBJ1-1; D call uncertain. V gave up 1 base and J gave up 0 bases, with 18 bases separating them. The CDR3 loop spans 18 amino acids. Germline V gene sequence: CDR1 KGHSH, CDR2 LQKENI. CDR3 protein: CASSPLRIGNRMNTEAFF. The CDR3 DNA reads TGTGCCAGCTCACCACTTCGGATTGGGAACCGAATGAACACTGAAGCTTTCTTT.

This sequence joins TRBV6-5 and TRBJ2-7; possible D gene TRBD1, 6 bases. V was clipped by 5 bases and J by 2 bases, with 10 bases between them. Per germline, CDR1 MNHEY and CDR2 SVGAGI. The CDR3 totals 13 residues. The CDR3 nucleotides read TGTGCCAGCAGTCAGGACAGCGCCTACGAGCAGTACTTC. Translated: CASSQDSAYEQYF.

This clone has only a few counts. The chain recombines TRBV2 with TRBJ2-2; D may be TRBD1 or TRBD2 (7 bases each). The CDR3 runs to 15 residues. Trimming cost V 6 bases and J 2 bases, with 13 bases left between them. The germline CDR1 and CDR2 sequences are SNHLY and FYNNEI. CDR3 amino acids: CASRGGTANTGELFF. The CDR3 bases are TGTGCCAGCAGGGGGGGGACAGCAAACACCGGGGAGCTGTTTTTT. Looking up the rest from reference TRBV2 and TRBJ2-2 gives the full variable domain: EPEVTQTPSHQVTQMGQEVILRCVPISNHLYFYWYRQILGQKVEFLVSFYNNEISEKSEIFDDQFSVERPDGSNFTLKIRSTKLEDSAMYFCASRGGTANTGELFFGEGSRLTVL.

This clone counts as medium-sized. V gene TRBV5-1 combines with J gene TRBJ1-2; D may be TRBD1 (6 bases). The V end lost 1 base, the J end lost 6 bases, and 19 bases lay between the germline ends. The CDR3 runs to 16 residues. Germline assignment: CDR1 SGHRS and CDR2 YFSETQ. CDR3 protein: CASSLNSRQERDGYTF. The CDR3 DNA follows: TGCGCCAGCAGCTTGAATTCGCGACAGGAACGAGATGGCTACACCTTC.

The rearrangement uses TRBV11-2 and TRBJ1-6; 9 nucleotides match TRBD1. Trimming at V came to 5 bases and at J to 8 bases, leaving 10 bases not matched to a gene. The V gene's germline CDR1 is SGHAT and CDR2 FQNNGV. This CDR3 comprises 16 residues. The CDR3 sequence is CASSPGTGLYDSPLHF. CDR3 nucleotides: TGTGCCAGCAGCCCGGGGACAGGGCTATATGATTCACCCCTCCACTTT.

The gene calls are TRBV11-2 and TRBJ1-6, with 8 bases fitting TRBD1. This CDR3 contains 16 residues. J was trimmed by 7 bases and V by 5 bases; bases with no gene match: 10. Germline lookup yields CDR1 SGHAT and CDR2 FQNNGV. CDR3 region: CASSLSQGVANSPLHF. CDR3 DNA sequence: TGTGCCAGCAGCCTATCACAGGGGGTCGCGAATTCACCCCTCCACTTT.

The rearrangement joins TRBV18 to TRBJ2-7; TRBD1 matches 9 bases. Trimming at V came to 3 bases and at J to 1 base, leaving 7 bases not matched to a gene. Germline CDR1 KGHSH, CDR2 LQKENI. The CDR3 spans 16 residues. As DNA, the CDR3 is TGTGCCAGCTCACCCTTCCGGGACAGGGTGTCCTACGAGCAGTACTTC. This codes for CASSPFRDRVSYEQYF. The entire variable domain, with the rest obtained from reference TRBV18 and TRBJ2-7, is as follows: NAGVMQNPRHLVRRRGQEARLRCSPMKGHSHVYWYRQLPEEGLKFMVYLQKENIIDESGMPKERFSAEFPKEGPSILRIQQVVRGDSAAYFCASSPFRDRVSYEQYFGPGTRLTVT.

This chain links TRBV10-1 with TRBJ2-7; possible D gene TRBD1, 5 bases. The ends were cut back, 3 bases at V and 2 bases at J, with 11 bases in the middle. Germline CDR1 and CDR2: WNHNN and SYGVQD (reference sequence). The CDR3 is 14 amino acids. CDR3: CASSEAGLPYEQYF. The CDR3 DNA sequence: TGCGCCAGCAGTGAAGCAGGGCTTCCCTACGAGCAGTACTTC.

The J gene is TRBJ1-2, the V gene TRBV4-1; D uncertain. Per the germline V gene, CDR1 is MGHRA and CDR2 is YSYEKL. Trimming pared 5 bases from V and 2 bases from J, leaving 15 bases between. The CDR3 runs 15 residues. The chain's CDR3 is CASSNHPQTNYGYTF. In DNA, the CDR3 is TGCGCCAGCAGCAACCATCCCCAGACCAACTATGGCTACACCTTC.

V and J are TRBV9 and TRBJ1-2; 7 positions match TRBD1. Trimming took 4 bases from V and 5 from J; bases not matched to a gene: 8. Germline V gene sequence: CDR1 SGDLS, CDR2 YYNGEE. This CDR3 is built from 14 residues. DNA of the CDR3: TGTGCCAGCAGCCCCCAGGGGGGACATTATGGCTACACCTTC. It yields the protein CASSPQGGHYGYTF.

This clone was counted a few times. The V and J genes are TRBV12-5 and TRBJ1-2; the match to TRBD1 covers 7 bases. V lost 1 base to trimming and J lost 4 bases; unmatched junction nucleotides: 0. The CDR3 has 13 residues. Germline CDR1 reads LGHNT; CDR2 reads FRNRAP. CDR3 protein: CASGLGQGYGYTF. The CDR3, as DNA: TGTGCTAGTGGTTTGGGACAGGGCTATGGCTACACCTTC.

V and J are TRBV4-1 and TRBJ2-4; D possibly matches TRBD1 or TRBD2 (5 bases each). Germline V CDR1 and CDR2: MGHRA, YSYEKL. This CDR3 is built from 19 residues. With 4 bases removed from V and 3 bases from J, the gap between germline ends came to 25 bases. The CDR3 loop reads CASSLPRLLLGRGKNIQYF. CDR3 nucleotides: TGCGCCAGCAGCCTCCCCCGACTTCTCCTGGGACGAGGCAAAAACATTCAGTACTTC.

The chain joins TRBV28 to TRBJ2-3; 14 bases fit TRBD2. Germline CDR1 and CDR2: MDHEN and SYDVKM. The V segment lost 3 bases and the J segment 4 bases; nucleotides outside the gene matches: 9. The CDR3 has 18 residues. CDR3 DNA: TGTGCCAGCAGTTTCTCCCGACTAGCGGGGGGGCTAGCAGATACGCAGTATTTT. Translating gives CASSFSRLAGGLADTQYF.

This chain connects TRBV9 to TRBJ2-3; 9 nucleotides match TRBD2. The J segment lost 4 bases and the V segment lost 0 bases, leaving 6 bases of the junction unmatched. Germline assignment: CDR1 SGDLS and CDR2 YYNGEE. This CDR3 comprises 16 residues. The CDR3 loop reads CASSVEAGGRADTQYF. DNA for the CDR3: TGTGCCAGCAGCGTAGAAGCGGGGGGCCGGGCAGATACGCAGTATTTT.

The genes are TRBV4-1 and TRBJ1-4, with TRBD1 identical over 10 bases. Germline-derived CDR1 and CDR2 are MGHRA and YSYEKL. The junction had 9 bases not matched to a gene; V was cut back by 1 base and J by 10 bases. The CDR3 length is 16 residues. DNA of the CDR3: TGCGCCAGCAGCCAAGGCCGGGACAGGGGCGGTAGAAAACTGTTTTTT. This encodes CASSQGRDRGGRKLFF.

The V gene is TRBV7-2, the J gene TRBJ2-5; 13 bases are shared with TRBD2. CDR1 and CDR2 from the germline V gene are SGHTA and FQGNSA. J was trimmed by 6 bases and V by 5 bases; bases with no gene match: 6. CDR3 length: 15 amino acids. The CDR3 region is CASSTTSGGAKTQYF. The CDR3 DNA is TGTGCCAGCAGCACTACTAGCGGGGGGGCAAAGACCCAGTACTTC.

This sequence joins TRBV12-5 and TRBJ1-2; the D is unclear. CDR3 length: 12 residues. Trimming removed 6 bases from V and 8 bases from J, with 13 bases in between. Germline assignment: CDR1 LGHNT and CDR2 FRNRAP. The CDR3 sequence is CASGSPPGGYTF. In nucleotides, the CDR3 is TGTGCTAGTGGCTCCCCCCCTGGCGGCTACACCTTC.

V and J are TRBV18 and TRBJ2-6; D uncertain. Trimming removed 3 bases at V and 3 bases at J, with 6 bases between. The CDR3 totals 14 residues. CDR1 and CDR2 (germline): KGHSH, LQKENI. In nucleotides, the CDR3 is TGTGCCAGCTCACCTGGTAGTGGGGCCAACGTCCTGACTTTC. Amino acid sequence: CASSPGSGANVLTF.

This clone came up a few times. V and J are TRBV29-1 and TRBJ1-2; the match to TRBD1 covers 7 bases. With 1 base clipped from V and 6 bases from J, the junction kept 14 bases outside the gene matches. Germline CDR1 reads SQVTM; CDR2 reads ANQGSEA. The CDR3 loop spans 16 amino acids. Here the CDR3 reads CSVEVWADRVRNGYTF. The CDR3 region has the DNA TGCAGCGTTGAAGTTTGGGCCGACAGGGTGAGGAATGGCTACACCTTC.

CDR3 protein: CASSRGAGTEAFF. CDR3 nucleotide sequence: TGTGCCAGCAGCCGGGGGGCAGGCACTGAAGCTTTCTTT. The rearrangement links TRBV7-2 to TRBJ1-1, with TRBD1 as a possible D gene (6 bases). CDR3 length: 13 amino acids. Deletions cut 5 bases from V and 4 bases from J, with 11 bases between. The germline CDR1 and CDR2 sequences are SGHTA and FQGNSA.

The chain uses TRBV19 and TRBJ1-5; D remains unclear. V was clipped by 6 bases and J by 5 bases, with 11 bases between them. Germline V lookup: CDR1 LNHDA, CDR2 SQIVND (reference sequence). The CDR3 is made up of 13 amino acids. In DNA, the CDR3 is TGTGCCAGTAGGTCCGGAGGGTATCAGCCCCAGCATTTT. This encodes CASRSGGYQPQHF.

This clone was counted a few times. The chain carries TRBV28 and TRBJ2-3, with D possibly matching TRBD1 (6 bases). CDR1 and CDR2 from the germline V gene are MDHEN and SYDVKM. The CDR3 consists of 11 residues. V dropped 8 bases and J dropped 6 bases, with 9 bases sitting between them. CDR3 in amino acids: CASLQGDTQYF. CDR3 in DNA: TGTGCCAGCCTCCAGGGGGATACGCAGTATTTT.

The V gene is TRBV10-3, the J gene TRBJ2-7; 8 bases line up with TRBD1. The CDR3 runs to 14 residues. CDR1 and CDR2 (germline): ENHRY, SYGVKD. V gave up 6 bases and J gave up 3 bases; unmatched junction bases: 7. The CDR3 reads CAISDRGWGYEQYF. DNA of the CDR3: TGTGCCATCAGCGACAGGGGATGGGGCTACGAGCAGTACTTC.

The chain carries TRBV9 and TRBJ1-1, with D possibly being TRBD1 (5 bases). The CDR3 runs 14 residues. Deletions cut 4 bases from V and 0 bases from J, with 10 bases between. In germline, CDR1 is SGDLS, CDR2 YYNGEE. The chain's CDR3 is CASSPLGLNTEAFF. CDR3 nucleotide sequence: TGTGCCAGCAGCCCCCTGGGACTGAACACTGAAGCTTTCTTT. Full variable domain (remainder filled in from reference TRBV9 and TRBJ1-1): DSGVTQTPKHLITATGQRVTLRCSPRSGDLSVYWYQQSLDQGLQFLIQYYNGEERAKGNILERFSAQQFPDLHSELNLSSLELGDSALYFCASSPLGLNTEAFFGQGTRLTVV.

The J gene is TRBJ2-2, the V gene TRBV14; no reliable D call. From germline, CDR1 is SGHDN and CDR2 FVKESK. V dropped 2 bases and J dropped 2 bases, with 9 bases sitting between them. This CDR3 region has 15 residues. The CDR3 DNA reads TGTGCCAGCAGCCAACGAAGCCCCAACACCGGGGAGCTGTTTTTT. It yields the protein CASSQRSPNTGELFF. Full variable domain (outside the CDR3, taken from reference TRBV14 and TRBJ2-2): EAGVTQFPSHSVIEKGQTVTLRCDPISGHDNLYWYRRVMGKEIKFLLHFVKESKQDESGMPNNRFLAERTGGTYSTLKVQPAELEDSGVYFCASSQRSPNTGELFFGEGSRLTVL.

V is TRBV7-9 and J is TRBJ2-1; D ambiguous. The V end was cut by 2 bases, the J end by 7 bases, with 6 bases between. Germline V gene data show CDR1 as SEHNR and CDR2 as FQNEAQ (reference sequence). The CDR3 contains 12 residues. CDR3: CASSLISNEQFF. The CDR3 nucleotides are TGTGCCAGCAGCTTAATCTCTAATGAGCAGTTCTTC.

The chain employs TRBV28 and TRBJ1-5, with a possible D match to TRBD1 (5 bases). CDR3 length: 13 residues. In germline, CDR1 is MDHEN, CDR2 SYDVKM. V gave up 8 bases and J gave up 1 base, with 9 bases separating them. DNA for the CDR3: TGTGCCAGCGGTGGGGGGAGCAATCAGCCCCAGCATTTT. This sequence encodes CASGGGSNQPQHF. The complete variable domain, with remaining parts taken from reference TRBV28 and TRBJ1-5, reads DVKVTQSSRYLVKRTGEKVFLECVQDMDHENMFWYRQDPGLGLRLIYFSYDVKMKEKGDIPEGYSVSREKKERFSLILESASTNQTSMYLCASGGGSNQPQHFGDGTRLSIL.

The chain is built from TRBV19 and TRBJ1-2, with D possibly being TRBD1 (6 bases). In germline, CDR1 is LNHDA, CDR2 SQIVND (reference sequence). Trimming removed 6 bases from V and 6 bases from J, with 20 bases in between. CDR3 size: 15 residues. The CDR3 sequence: CASSDTAQGWDGYTF. For the CDR3, the DNA is TGTGCCAGTAGCGACACAGCTCAGGGGTGGGATGGCTACACCTTC.

This chain connects TRBV13 to TRBJ1-2, with a weak D call TRBD1 (5 bases). CDR1 PRHDT and CDR2 FYEKMQ come from the germline V gene (reference sequence). The CDR3 has 15 residues. V was clipped by 0 bases and J by 4 bases, with 12 bases between them. CDR3 nucleotide sequence: TGTGCCAGCAGCTTAGGATTAACAGGAGGCTATGGCTACACCTTC. This translates into CASSLGLTGGYGYTF.

A single count supports this clone. V and J are TRBV5-1 and TRBJ1-4, with 7 bases aligning to TRBD1. The CDR3 extends over 15 amino acids. CDR1 is SGHRS and CDR2 is YFSETQ in the germline V gene. V shed 4 bases, J shed 3 bases, and the junction held 6 bases outside the gene matches. CDR3 in DNA: TGCGCCAGCAGCCCCAGACAGGGCCCTAATGAAAAACTGTTTTTT. Translation gives CASSPRQGPNEKLFF.